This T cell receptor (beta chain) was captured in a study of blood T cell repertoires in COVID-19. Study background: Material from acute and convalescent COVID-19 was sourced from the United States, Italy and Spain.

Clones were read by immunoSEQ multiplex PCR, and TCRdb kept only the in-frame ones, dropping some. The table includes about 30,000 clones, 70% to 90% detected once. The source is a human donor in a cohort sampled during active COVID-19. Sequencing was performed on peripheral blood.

The CDR3 nucleotides are TGTGCCATCAGTGAGTCCGGGACAGGGGGTCTATACGAGCAGTACTTC. It translates to CAISESGTGGLYEQYF. V gene TRBV10-3 combines with J gene TRBJ2-7, with TRBD1 identical over 11 bases. The germline V gene encodes CDR1 ENHRY and CDR2 SYGVKD. This CDR3 region has 16 residues. V was clipped by 0 bases and J by 4 bases; unmatched bases: 5.